Listed below are T cell receptor beta chains from one sample, sequenced in a study of OX40 agonist ivuxolimab in advanced cancers. Sequencing used immunoSEQ multiplex PCR; TCRdb keeps in-frame clones, though not all of them. Here the sample spans tens of thousands of clones, 90% to 95% being singletons. The material sequenced was CD4+ or CD8+ T cells sorted from blood, taken in a trial of the OX40 agonist ivuxolimab. Receptors originate from an adult with an advanced solid tumor such as melanoma, head and neck, liver or kidney cancer. CDR3s include the opening cysteine and the closing phenylalanine or tryptophan. A D gene is named only where the DNA matches it firmly. Clone size is given for some rows only: seen once, a few or many times, or a class if the clone is expanded.

j_call clone_size d_call v_call cdr3_aa cdr3_nt
TRBJ1-1 . . TRBV7-2 CASSLRVWGNTEAFF TGTGCCAGCAGCTTACGTGTCTGGGGGAACACTGAAGCTTTCTTT
TRBJ2-7 . TRBD1 TRBV19 CASTIPGQGGPPYEQYF TGTGCCAGTACCATCCCGGGACAGGGGGGCCCTCCCTACGAGCAGTACTTC
TRBJ2-7 . . TRBV7-2 CASSPPFRLGEQYF TGTGCCAGCAGCCCACCTTTTCGGTTGGGCGAGCAGTACTTC
TRBJ2-5 once . TRBV5-4 CASTDRAGHETQYF TGTGCCAGCACCGATAGAGCGGGTCATGAGACCCAGTACTTC
TRBJ2-7 . TRBD2 TRBV7-2 CASSLGLAGVDEQYF TGTGCCAGCAGCCTTGGACTAGCGGGAGTCGACGAGCAGTACTTC
TRBJ2-3 . . TRBV5-4 CASSRAIADTDTQYF TGTGCCAGCAGCCGAGCGATAGCGGACACAGATACGCAGTATTTT
TRBJ2-2 . . TRBV2 CASSLSGGPANTGELFF TGTGCCAGCAGTCTCTCGGGCGGGCCCGCGAACACCGGGGAGCTGTTTTTT
TRBJ2-7 . . TRBV5-4 CASSWGGRVPGYEQYF TGTGCCAGCAGCTGGGGGGGGCGGGTCCCCGGCTACGAGCAGTACTTC
TRBJ2-2 . TRBD1 TRBV7-9 CASSYGQGLAGELFF TGTGCCAGCAGCTACGGACAGGGGTTGGCCGGGGAGCTGTTTTTT
TRBJ2-3 . TRBD2 TRBV30 CAWNWLAGRTDTQYF TGTGCCTGGAATTGGCTAGCGGGACGCACAGATACGCAGTATTTT
TRBJ1-1 few TRBD1 TRBV11-3 CASSGRQGTTEAFF TGTGCCAGCAGCGGGAGACAGGGGACCACTGAAGCTTTCTTT
TRBJ1-5 . TRBD1 TRBV28 CASQGGGGQPQHF TGTGCCAGCCAGGGGGGGGGAGGTCAGCCCCAGCATTTT
TRBJ2-1 . TRBD2 TRBV7-9 CASSLATSGRNEQFF TGTGCCAGCAGCTTAGCAACTAGCGGGAGGAATGAGCAGTTCTTC